This T cell receptor beta chain was profiled in a study of T-cell reconstitution after alpha-beta-depleted transplantation in children. The TCRbeta library incorporated unique molecular identifiers. TCRdb processed the PCR reads anew with MiXCR; each CDR3 protein has one entry. The sample carries approximately 240,000 distinct CDR3 sequences, around 9.7% recorded once. CDR3 length: 14 amino acids. CDR1 is DFQATT and CDR2 is SNEGSKA in the germline V gene (reference sequence). Trimming shortened V by 0 bases and J by 4 bases, and 13 bases separated the two germline ends. This receptor was obtained from a human donor who donated a stem cell graft to a child with SCID. Sequencing used PBMCs from the stem cell graft donor, obtained from the stem cell graft. The chain links TRBV20-1 to TRBJ2-7; no reliable D call. CDR3: CSARDGQVRYEQYF. In DNA, the CDR3 is TGCAGTGCTAGAGATGGGCAGGTGAGGTACGAGCAGTACTTC.